This T cell receptor (beta chain) was captured in a study of T cells expressing NK-cell markers. About the research overall: HCMV seropositivity marked seven of the eight sequenced donors; one was seronegative.

The CDR3 is made up of 16 amino acids. Germline CDR1 is SGHDN and CDR2 is FVKESK. Using the 5' RACE reads, TCRdb records one entry per CDR3 protein without DNA. In all, the sample yields about 260,000 distinct CDR3 sequences. The source of this sequence is a man between 18 and 29 years old in good health. The chain is built from TRBV14 and TRBJ1-1; TCRdb calls TRBD1, which cannot be checked without DNA. The specimen sequenced was blood T cells: a sorted CD56 or NKG2C T cell subset, CD4+ or CD8+ T cells, or bulk PBMC T cells (not recorded which). This CDR3 is CASSHRRQGGDTEAFF.